The 29 T cell receptor beta chains below were found in one sample sequenced in a study of cytomegalovirus exposure and HLA in healthy donors. Data came from immunoSEQ multiplex PCR; TCRdb stores just in-frame clones and leaves some out. The sample holds tens of thousands of clones, 85% to 95% seen once. The specimen was PBMCs. All receptors come from a woman under 30 in good health and CMV-seronegative.

V and J are TRBV28 and TRBJ2-3; TRBD1 matches 7 bases. CDR1 is MDHEN and CDR2 is SYDVKM in the germline V gene. The CDR3 loop spans 16 amino acids. V dropped 1 base and J dropped 6; count of bases not matched to a gene: 10. CDR3 protein: CASSLFLTGVGDTQYF. The CDR3 DNA sequence: TGTGCCAGCAGTTTATTTCTTACAGGGGTTGGGGATACGCAGTATTTT.

The chain joins TRBV12-2 to TRBJ1-5; the table's D call, TRBD1, was not checked against the DNA. TRBV12-2 is an annotated pseudogene. The CDR3 length is 15 residues. The CDR3 is CASRSRHPSNQPQHF. In DNA, the CDR3 is TGTGCAAGTCGCTCCCGACATCCTAGCAATCAGCCCCAGCATTTT.

The rearrangement joins TRBV28 to TRBJ2-1; D perhaps matches TRBD2 (6 bases). V dropped 5 bases and J dropped 2 bases, with 16 bases sitting between them. The CDR3 covers 16 residues. Looked up from germline, CDR1 is MDHEN and CDR2 is SYDVKM. The CDR3, as DNA: TGTGCCAGCAGTCCCATAGGGACTCTTGCCTACAATGAGCAGTTCTTC. Its translation is CASSPIGTLAYNEQFF.

This chain joins TRBV7-9 and TRBJ1-4; TRBD1 matches 11 bases. V dropped 5 bases and J dropped 7; count of bases not matched to a gene: 6. The CDR3 totals 15 residues. CDR1 and CDR2 from the germline V gene are SEHNR and FQNEAQ (reference sequence). This CDR3 reads CASSPRTGGFEKLFF. The CDR3, as DNA: TGTGCCAGCAGCCCCCGGACAGGGGGCTTTGAAAAACTGTTTTTT.

The rearrangement joins TRBV5-1 to TRBJ1-1; 7 bases match TRBD1. This CDR3 is 17 amino acids long. Germline V gene data show CDR1 as SGHRS and CDR2 as YFSETQ. Losses at the gene ends were 5 bases for V and 5 bases for J; bases not matched to a gene: 18. The CDR3 reads CASSRGPLTGVGTEAFF. CDR3 DNA sequence: TGCGCCAGCAGTCGGGGCCCCCTTACAGGGGTAGGGACTGAAGCTTTCTTT.

The chain is built from TRBV4-1 and TRBJ1-6; TRBD1 aligns across 8 bases. J was trimmed by 5 bases and V by 3 bases; bases with no gene match: 3. CDR3 size: 15 residues. The germline CDR1 and CDR2 sequences are MGHRA and YSYEKL. As DNA, the CDR3 is TGCGCCAGCAGCCATGGGACAGGCCATAATTCACCCCTCCACTTT. Amino acids: CASSHGTGHNSPLHF.

V usage is TRBV30 and J usage is TRBJ1-4; 10 bases agree with TRBD1. With V trimmed by 0 bases and J by 2 bases, 6 bases remained unmatched. Germline V gene lookup returns CDR1 GTSNPN and CDR2 SVGIG (reference sequence). There are 17 residues in the CDR3. The CDR3 loop reads CAWSVRDRGLTNEKLFF. CDR3 nucleotide sequence: TGTGCCTGGAGTGTACGAGACAGGGGGCTCACTAATGAAAAACTGTTTTTT. Combining the CDR3 with reference TRBV30 and TRBJ1-4 gives the whole variable domain SQTIHQWPATLVQPVGSPLSLECTVEGTSNPNLYWYRQAAGRGLQLLFYSVGIGQISSEVPQNLSASRPQDRQFILSSKKLLLSDSGFYLCAWSVRDRGLTNEKLFFGSGTQLSVL.

The chain carries TRBV6-6 and TRBJ2-7, with TRBD2 matching over 11 bases. After removal of 5 bases from V and 7 bases from J, the junction contained 4 bases not matched to a gene. CDR3 length: 13 amino acids. Germline CDR1 MNHNY, CDR2 SVGAGI (reference sequence). The CDR3 is CASSRLAGREQYF. The CDR3 DNA reads as TGTGCCAGCAGTAGACTAGCGGGGAGGGAGCAGTACTTC.

This clone came up a few times. The genes are TRBV2 and TRBJ2-7; 7 positions agree with TRBD1. Germline trimming cut 6 bases from V and 0 bases from J; bases unmatched to any gene: 2. This CDR3 has 13 residues. CDR1 is SNHLY, CDR2 FYNNEI, per germline. The CDR3 DNA reads TGTGCCAGCAGAGGGGACAGCTCCTACGAGCAGTACTTC. Protein: CASRGDSSYEQYF.

J is TRBJ1-2 and V is TRBV19; TRBD1 is a possible D gene (6 bases). V was trimmed by 4 bases and J by 10 bases, leaving 16 bases between them. The CDR3 sequence is 13 residues long. CDR1 is LNHDA and CDR2 is SQIVND in the germline V gene (reference sequence). CDR3 amino acids: CASSTSRQDFYTF. The CDR3, as DNA: TGTGCCAGTAGTACCTCAAGACAGGATTTCTACACCTTC.

V and J are TRBV2 and TRBJ1-6; maybe TRBD1 (5 bases). The CDR3 has 15 residues. Trimming removed 6 bases from V and 4 bases from J, with 13 bases in between. CDR1 is SNHLY and CDR2 is FYNNEI in the germline V gene. CDR3 residues: CASRTQGFYNSPLHF. CDR3 nucleotide sequence: TGTGCCAGCAGAACCCAGGGTTTTTATAATTCACCCCTCCACTTT. The full variable domain, in which reference TRBV2 and TRBJ1-6 provide the parts outside the CDR3, is EPEVTQTPSHQVTQMGQEVILRCVPISNHLYFYWYRQILGQKVEFLVSFYNNEISEKSEIFDDQFSVERPDGSNFTLKIRSTKLEDSAMYFCASRTQGFYNSPLHFGNGTRLTVT.

The chain employs TRBV7-2 and TRBJ1-1; 7 bases are shared with TRBD1. The CDR3 length is 15 residues. Per germline, CDR1 SGHTA and CDR2 FQGNSA. V dropped 3 bases and J dropped 7; count of bases not matched to a gene: 11. The CDR3 DNA follows: TGTGCCAGCAGCTTCTACCAGGGGGTACGAAGTGAAGCTTTCTTT. As protein: CASSFYQGVRSEAFF. The full variable domain, in which reference TRBV7-2 and TRBJ1-1 provide the parts outside the CDR3, is GAGVSQSPSNKVTEKGKDVELRCDPISGHTALYWYRQSLGQGLEFLIYFQGNSAPDKSGLPSDRFSAERTGGSVSTLTIQRTQQEDSAVYLCASSFYQGVRSEAFFGQGTRLTVV.

V is TRBV11-2 and J is TRBJ2-7; the D gene is possibly TRBD1 (5 bases). Looked up from germline, CDR1 is SGHAT and CDR2 is FQNNGV. CDR3 size: 12 residues. V dropped 8 bases and J dropped 2 bases, with 10 bases sitting between them. CDR3 bases: TGTGCCAGCGGACAAAGCCCCTACGAGCAGTACTTC. This codes for CASGQSPYEQYF.

V usage is TRBV4-1 and J usage is TRBJ1-5; D call uncertain. The V end lost 1 base, the J end lost 4 bases, and 8 bases lay between the germline ends. Germline lookup yields CDR1 MGHRA and CDR2 YSYEKL. This CDR3 spans 14 amino acids. The CDR3 nucleotides are TGCGCCAGCAGCCAAGTAACAGTGAATCAGCCCCAGCATTTT. It codes for CASSQVTVNQPQHF.

J is TRBJ1-3 and V is TRBV7-2; D unclear. This CDR3 contains 15 residues. The germline CDR1 and CDR2 sequences are SGHTA and FQGNSA. Trimming cost V 0 bases and J 2 bases, with 8 bases left between them. CDR3 residues: CASSLAVIAGNTIYF. The CDR3 DNA is TGTGCCAGCAGCTTAGCCGTTATCGCTGGAAACACCATATATTTT.

The J gene is TRBJ2-7, the V gene TRBV15; D ambiguous. The CDR3 contains 15 residues. The V end was cut by 2 bases, the J end by 2 bases, with 13 bases between. The germline gives CDR1 LNHNV, CDR2 YYDKDF (reference sequence). The CDR3 nucleotides read TGTGCCACCAGCAGACCCGGAGCGTCGGCCTACGAGCAGTACTTC. Its protein is CATSRPGASAYEQYF.

V gene TRBV7-2 combines with J gene TRBJ2-3, with 8 bases aligning to TRBD2. This CDR3 region has 14 residues. V trimming: 5 bases; J trimming: 5 bases; junction bases outside the gene matches: 6. CDR1 SGHTA and CDR2 FQGNSA come from the germline V gene. CDR3 DNA sequence: TGTGCCAGCAGCCTAAGACGGGAGGGAGATACGCAGTATTTT. Its protein is CASSLRREGDTQYF.

The chain uses TRBV28 and TRBJ1-1; 9 bases match TRBD1. The CDR3 totals 14 residues. CDR1 MDHEN and CDR2 SYDVKM come from the germline V gene. V gave up 6 bases and J gave up 1 base; unmatched junction bases: 3. Here the CDR3 reads CASRRDRANTEAFF. The CDR3 DNA reads TGTGCCAGCAGGAGGGACAGGGCGAACACTGAAGCTTTCTTT.

The CDR3 DNA is TGCAGCGTTGGCCGGGACAGCAGCCAAGAGACCCAGTACTTC. Encoded protein: CSVGRDSSQETQYF. The rearrangement uses TRBV29-1 and TRBJ2-5; 7 nucleotides align to TRBD1. The CDR3 has 14 residues. After removal of 4 bases from V and 1 base from J, the junction contained 6 bases not matched to a gene. CDR1 SQVTM and CDR2 ANQGSEA come from the germline V gene.

This clone was seen a single time. The chain links TRBV11-1 to TRBJ1-2; TRBD1 matches at 8 bases. Germline CDR1 SGHAT, CDR2 FQDESV (reference sequence). V gave up 5 bases and J gave up 4 bases; unmatched junction bases: 6. CDR3 length equals 14 residues. The CDR3 sequence is CASSPDRGAYGYTF. The CDR3 DNA is TGTGCCAGCAGCCCCGACAGGGGCGCCTATGGCTACACCTTC.

The gene calls are TRBV13 and TRBJ1-1, with D tentatively TRBD1 (5 bases). This CDR3 spans 13 amino acids. Germline CDR1 and CDR2: PRHDT and FYEKMQ (reference sequence). The V end was cut by 5 bases, the J end by 4 bases, with 11 bases between. Here the CDR3 DNA reads TGTGCCAGCAGCGCCCGGGGGGGCACTGAAGCTTTCTTT. Its protein is CASSARGGTEAFF.

This chain uses TRBV28 with TRBJ1-2; 12 bases align to TRBD1. The CDR3 has 15 residues. After removal of 6 bases from V and 5 bases from J, the junction contained 7 bases not matched to a gene. The germline CDR1 and CDR2 sequences are MDHEN and SYDVKM. CDR3 residues: CASREGQGARYGYTF. The CDR3 DNA is TGTGCCAGCAGAGAGGGACAGGGGGCGCGATATGGCTACACCTTC.

The V gene is TRBV19, the J gene TRBJ1-2; the D is unclear. This CDR3 spans 12 amino acids. From germline, CDR1 is LNHDA and CDR2 SQIVND (reference sequence). V was cut by 7 bases and J by 4 bases, with 10 bases left in between. The CDR3 coding sequence is TGTGCCAGTAAGGAGGGAGGCTATGGCTACACCTTC. Amino acid sequence: CASKEGGYGYTF.

The rearrangement links TRBV13 to TRBJ1-2, with D possibly being TRBD1 (6 bases). The CDR3 length is 14 residues. Germline V gene lookup returns CDR1 PRHDT and CDR2 FYEKMQ (reference sequence). With 5 bases removed from V and 3 bases from J, the gap between germline ends came to 13 bases. In nucleotides, the CDR3 is TGTGCCAGCAGCCCCACAGGGAGGGACTATGGCTACACCTTC. Translated: CASSPTGRDYGYTF.

This clone was seen more than once but under ten times. This rearrangement joins TRBV11-2 to TRBJ2-3, with 8 nucleotides matching TRBD2. Per germline, CDR1 SGHAT and CDR2 FQNNGV. The CDR3 length is 15 residues. The junction had 10 bases not matched to a gene; V was cut back by 5 bases and J by 6 bases. CDR3 sequence (DNA): TGTGCCAGCAGCGGACGGGGGGGCCATAAGGATACGCAGTATTTT. This translates into CASSGRGGHKDTQYF. Complete variable domain (other parts from reference TRBV11-2 and TRBJ2-3): EAGVAQSPRYKIIEKRQSVAFWCNPISGHATLYWYQQILGQGPKLLIQFQNNGVVDDSQLPKDRFSAERLKGVDSTLKIQPAKLEDSAVYLCASSGRGGHKDTQYFGPGTRLTVL.

V and J are TRBV4-3 and TRBJ1-6; 7 positions agree with TRBD1. V shed 0 bases, J shed 8 bases, and the junction held 10 bases outside the gene matches. The V gene's germline CDR1 is LGHNA and CDR2 YSLEER. The CDR3 runs 17 residues. CDR3 nucleotides: TGCGCCAGCAGCCAAGATACAGGTGGAGGGGGCCATTCACCCCTCCACTTT. Protein product: CASSQDTGGGGHSPLHF.

This rearrangement joins TRBV4-3 to TRBJ2-3; 8 positions agree with TRBD2. From germline, CDR1 is LGHNA and CDR2 YSLEER. After removal of 0 bases from V and 8 bases from J, the junction contained 28 bases not matched to a gene. This CDR3 is 22 amino acids long. CDR3 sequence: CASSQELVRGTQRGRGGATQYF. The CDR3 DNA reads as TGCGCCAGCAGCCAAGAGTTAGTCAGGGGAACGCAGCGGGGGAGGGGGGGAGCTACGCAGTATTTT.

In its sample, this clone was seen a few times. The V call is TRBV4-2, the J call TRBJ2-1; D is perhaps TRBD2 (5 bases). Germline V gene sequence: CDR1 LGHNA, CDR2 YNFKEQ. With 0 bases removed from V and 0 bases from J, the gap between germline ends came to 6 bases. The CDR3 spans 15 residues. CDR3 sequence reads: CASSQDRGSYNEQFF. In DNA, the CDR3 is TGTGCCAGCAGCCAAGATCGGGGCTCCTACAATGAGCAGTTCTTC.

The J gene is TRBJ1-2, the V gene TRBV7-3; a possible D gene is TRBD1 (6 bases). The CDR3 is 14 residues long. V was cut by 5 bases and J by 0 bases, with 10 bases left in between. Germline-derived CDR1 and CDR2 are SGHTA and FQGTGA. This chain's CDR3 is CASSEGVSNYGYTF. CDR3 nucleotide sequence: TGTGCCAGCAGCGAGGGGGTTTCTAACTATGGCTACACCTTC.